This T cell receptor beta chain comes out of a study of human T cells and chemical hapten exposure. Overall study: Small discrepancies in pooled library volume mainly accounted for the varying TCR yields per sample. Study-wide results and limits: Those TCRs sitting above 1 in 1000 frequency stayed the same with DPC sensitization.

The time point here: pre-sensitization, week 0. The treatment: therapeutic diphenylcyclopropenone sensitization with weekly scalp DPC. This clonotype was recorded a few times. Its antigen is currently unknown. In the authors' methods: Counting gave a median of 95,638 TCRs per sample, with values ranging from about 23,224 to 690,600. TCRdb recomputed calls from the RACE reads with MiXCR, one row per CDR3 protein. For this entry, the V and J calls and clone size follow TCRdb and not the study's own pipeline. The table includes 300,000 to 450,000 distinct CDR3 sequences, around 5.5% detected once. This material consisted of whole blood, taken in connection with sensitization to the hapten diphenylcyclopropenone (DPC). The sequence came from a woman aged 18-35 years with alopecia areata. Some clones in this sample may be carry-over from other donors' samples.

CDR3 region: CASSRGNTDTQYF. DNA of the CDR3: TGTGCCAGCAGTCGGGGAAACACAGATACGCAGTATTTT. This chain links TRBV6-2 or TRBV6-3 with TRBJ2-3, with D possibly being TRBD2 (5 bases). Germline loops: CDR1 MNHEY, CDR2 SVGEGT. V was shortened by 5 bases and J by 2 bases, with 8 bases between the two germline ends. There are 13 residues in the CDR3.